This TCR beta chain was sequenced for a study of blood T cell repertoires in COVID-19. Across the study: Some COVID-19 samples were acute and others convalescent; all came from the United States, Italy and Spain. PBMCs, B-cell-depleted T cells, or T cells provided the cDNA or gDNA that made up the material.

J lost 4 bases, V lost 6 bases, and 4 bases had no gene match. The CDR3 is made up of 13 amino acids. As processed by the authors: Quantification of nucleated cells was approximated via reference gene primer amplification. Measured with immunoSEQ multiplex PCR; TCRdb has only the in-frame clones, and not every one. The V and J calls and clone size are taken from that table; D and trimming were inferred from the DNA. The sample records about 55,000 clones, around 83% being singletons. This clone was counted between two and nine times. The sequence was obtained from a woman aged 55 to 70 with acute or convalescent COVID-19. The gene calls are TRBV12-3 or TRBV12-4 and TRBJ1-2; TRBD1 matches 8 bases. Sequencing used peripheral blood. CDR3 in amino acids: CASSSDRGYGYTF. CDR3 nucleotide sequence: TGTGCCAGCAGCTCCGACAGGGGCTATGGCTACACCTTC.